The clone carrying this TCR beta chain was counted only a few times. With a J-beta primer mix and a sample-barcoded 5' primer, a second PCR ran roughly 6 to 11 cycles. TCRdb re-called the 5' RACE reads with MiXCR, one entry per CDR3 protein. Of 1,800,000 or so distinct CDR3 sequences detected, around 42% appear once; the ten largest clones hold 20% to 25%. With each sample, at least 6 micrograms of total RNA were extracted. This specimen comes from a study of blood T cells in healthy people across ages. The sample taken for sequencing was blood. This clonotype originated in a human donor in good health.

The CDR3, as DNA: TGTGCCAGCAGCCCCGCAGGGTGGGGAAATGAGCAGTTCTTC. Encoded protein: CASSPAGWGNEQFF. The chain joins TRBV6-5 to TRBJ2-1, with a weak D call TRBD1 (5 bases). The V and J ends lost 6 bases and 7 bases respectively, with 16 bases between them. The germline gives CDR1 MNHEY, CDR2 SVGAGI. The CDR3 runs 14 residues.